The 6 T cell receptor beta chains presented below share a single source sample, sequenced in a study of T cell changes during pregnancy in multiple sclerosis. Repertoires were generated with immunoSEQ multiplex PCR, while TCRdb's copy carries only in-frame clones and drops some. The sample records tens of thousands of clones, roughly 91% being singletons. The sequenced sample was peripheral blood, obtained in the third trimester of pregnancy. Receptors were obtained from a female donor in good health, enrolled as a control in a pregnancy study.

This clone was counted once. J is TRBJ1-2 and V is TRBV7-9; D uncertain. V dropped 0 bases and J dropped 4 bases, with 3 bases sitting between them. The CDR3 loop spans 12 amino acids. From germline, CDR1 is SEHNR and CDR2 FQNEAQ (reference sequence). The CDR3 nucleotides are TGTGCCAGCAGCTTAGCGAGCTATGGCTACACCTTC. Protein product: CASSLASYGYTF.

The chain employs TRBV10-3 and TRBJ2-1; TRBD2 matches 9 bases. This CDR3 is built from 12 residues. V lost 4 bases to trimming and J lost 8 bases; unmatched junction nucleotides: 0. Germline assignment: CDR1 ENHRY and CDR2 SYGVKD. DNA for the CDR3: TGTGCCATCAGTGTAGCGGGGGATGAGCAGTTCTTC. Translating it yields CAISVAGDEQFF.

A single count supports this clone. The CDR3 reads CASSSSRWTGPNTEAFF. The CDR3 nucleotides read TGTGCCAGCAGCTCGTCCAGATGGACAGGGCCCAACACTGAAGCTTTCTTT. The chain is built from TRBV7-8 and TRBJ1-1, with TRBD1 identical over 8 bases. The V and J ends lost 4 bases and 2 bases, in that order; junction bases with no gene match: 12. Germline CDR1 SGHVS, CDR2 FQNEAQ. This CDR3 region has 17 residues.

This chain connects TRBV13 to TRBJ1-4, with D possibly being TRBD1 (5 bases). V was shortened by 6 bases and J by 1 base, with 15 bases between the two germline ends. CDR1 PRHDT and CDR2 FYEKMQ come from the germline V gene (reference sequence). The CDR3 spans 16 residues. DNA of the CDR3: TGTGCCAGCAGTCCCCGAGGAAGGGGAACTAATGAAAAACTGTTTTTT. Translated, it gives CASSPRGRGTNEKLFF.

CDR3 bases: TGTGCCAGCAGTGGCAATACCCGTCAATCTGGCTTCTACGAGCAGTACTTC. Translated: CASSGNTRQSGFYEQYF. The rearrangement uses TRBV6-1 and TRBJ2-7, with D unresolved. The CDR3 length is 17 residues. Trimming left V 4 bases short and J 3 bases short, with 22 bases between. Per germline, CDR1 MNHNS and CDR2 SASEGT.

The chain links TRBV2 to TRBJ1-4, with D tentatively TRBD1 (5 bases). The CDR3 runs 16 residues. V lost 6 bases and J 4 bases, leaving 18 bases between the germline ends. Germline assignment: CDR1 SNHLY and CDR2 FYNNEI. The CDR3 DNA follows: TGTGCCAGCAGACCAATTCTGACAGCCCTTAATGAAAAACTGTTTTTT. The encoded protein is CASRPILTALNEKLFF.